There are many counts of the clone carrying this TCR beta chain. The target antigen is unknown. This sample stems from a study of breast tumors, draining lymph nodes, adjacent tissues. Study-level results: Compared with lymph nodes, tumors were less diverse; compared with nontumor tissue, more. Data fit most tumor T cells coming from lymph node, expanding in tumor.

Breast cancer patients provided tissue from their axillary draining lymph nodes. MiXCR, applied by TCRdb to the multiplex PCR reads, yields one record per CDR3 protein. Of 150,000 to 200,000 distinct CDR3 sequences listed, about 33% were seen once; the top ten hold about 4.1%. The trim removed 2 bases at V and 1 base at J, leaving 11 bases unmatched. This CDR3 has 17 residues. Germline assignment: CDR1 MNHNS and CDR2 SASEGT. The sequenced sample consisted of axillary lymph node tissue. This chain uses TRBV6-1 with TRBJ2-7, with 7 bases fitting TRBD1. This sequence originates from a female donor with breast cancer. Some clones in this sample may be carry-over from other donors' samples. The CDR3 DNA reads as TGTGCCAGCAGTGAAAGACCAACAGGGGTTTCATCCTACGAGCAGTACTTC. The encoded protein is CASSERPTGVSSYEQYF.